This T cell receptor (beta chain) was documented in a study of blood T cell repertoires in COVID-19. Study at large: The study drew acute and convalescent COVID-19 samples from the United States, Italy and Spain.

V dropped 0 bases and J dropped 5 bases, with 13 bases sitting between them. The CDR3 covers 15 residues. Germline V lookup: CDR1 PRHDT, CDR2 FYEKMQ (reference sequence). In the original processing: Estimates of nucleated cell counts were drawn from the amplification of reference gene primers. TCRdb's copy holds only in-frame clones and misses some; the assay was immunoSEQ multiplex PCR. The V and J calls and the clone size are those of that table, but D and trimming were determined from the DNA. The top ten hold 11% of the sample, which has tens of thousands of clones, about 80% seen once. The gene calls are TRBV13 and TRBJ2-5; no firm D call. Sequencing was performed on peripheral blood. The TCR sequence derives from a man over 45 with acute or convalescent COVID-19. The CDR3 loop is CASSLGGRPVETQYF. CDR3 in DNA: TGTGCCAGCAGCTTAGGCGGCAGGCCGGTCGAGACCCAGTACTTC.